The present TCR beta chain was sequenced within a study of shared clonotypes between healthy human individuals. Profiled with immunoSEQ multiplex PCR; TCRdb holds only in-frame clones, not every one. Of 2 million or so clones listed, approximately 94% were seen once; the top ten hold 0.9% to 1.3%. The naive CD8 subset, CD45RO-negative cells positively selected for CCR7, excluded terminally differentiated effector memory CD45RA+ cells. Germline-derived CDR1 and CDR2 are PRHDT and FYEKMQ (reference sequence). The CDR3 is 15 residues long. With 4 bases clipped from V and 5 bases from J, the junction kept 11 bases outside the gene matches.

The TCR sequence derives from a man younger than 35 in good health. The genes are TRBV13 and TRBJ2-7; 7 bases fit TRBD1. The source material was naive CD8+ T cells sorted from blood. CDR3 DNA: TGTGCCAGCAGCTCAAGGACAGGAATGATGGACGAGCAGTACTTC. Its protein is CASSSRTGMMDEQYF.